The next 27 T cell receptor beta chains were all read from a single sample in a study of OX40 agonist ivuxolimab in advanced cancers. Library prep was done by the immunoSEQ multiplex PCR assay. TCRdb retrieved this table from immuneACCESS and kept in-frame rearrangements only. Not all clones are present; in checked studies, unresolved V genes account for under half, and no reason is known for the remainder. The sample table records roughly 75,000 clones; around 84% of these occur just once. The ten top clones hold 6.5% of the sample. Sequences were derived from CD4+ or CD8+ T cells sorted from blood, sampled in a trial of the OX40 agonist ivuxolimab. These receptors came from an adult with an advanced solid tumor such as melanoma, head and neck, liver or kidney cancer.

The chain joins TRBV18 to TRBJ1-1; D perhaps matches TRBD1 (5 bases). The CDR3 consists of 14 residues. V was shortened by 1 base and J by 5 bases, with 11 bases between the two germline ends. Germline V gene lookup returns CDR1 KGHSH and CDR2 LQKENI. This CDR3 is CASSPQGTETEAFF. The CDR3 DNA reads TGTGCCAGCTCACCACAGGGGACGGAGACTGAAGCTTTCTTT.

This clone was recorded once. V is TRBV7-2 and J is TRBJ2-1, with 9 bases aligning to TRBD2. CDR1 SGHTA and CDR2 FQGNSA come from the germline V gene. This CDR3 comprises 15 residues. The V gene end was trimmed by 7 bases and the J gene end by 2 bases; junction bases not matched to a gene: 6. In DNA, the CDR3 is TGTGCCAGCAACCGTATAGCGGGAGCCTACAATGAGCAGTTCTTC. This translates into CASNRIAGAYNEQFF.

The rearrangement joins TRBV10-2 to TRBJ1-2, with TRBD1 matching 7 bases. The CDR3 runs to 13 residues. J lost 8 bases, V lost 2 bases, and 5 bases had no gene match. The germline CDR1 and CDR2 sequences are WSHSY and SAAADI. The CDR3: CASSETQGYGYTF. The CDR3 coding sequence is TGCGCCAGCAGTGAGACACAGGGGTACGGCTACACCTTC.

As to this clone: One junction end disagrees with the germline gene, perhaps due to a read error. The gene calls are TRBV7-7 and TRBJ2-5; D unresolved. Per the germline V gene, CDR1 is SSHAT and CDR2 is FNYEAQ (reference sequence). This CDR3 has 13 residues. This chain's CDR3 is CASSLSLEETQYF. In DNA form, the CDR3 reads TGTGCTAGCAGCTTAAGCCTCGAAGAGACCCAGTACTTC.

The chain uses TRBV5-5 and TRBJ1-5; no definite D call. CDR1 SGHKS and CDR2 YYEKEE come from the germline V gene (reference sequence). This CDR3 spans 16 amino acids. V lost 0 bases to trimming and J lost 2 bases, with 12 bases between them. The CDR3 loop is CASSLVPTGGNQPQHF. CDR3 sequence (DNA): TGTGCCAGCAGCTTGGTACCTACCGGAGGCAATCAGCCCCAGCATTTT.

V usage is TRBV19 and J usage is TRBJ2-7; D call uncertain. The germline V and J ends were trimmed by 3 bases and 0 bases, with 6 bases remaining between them. The CDR3 spans 13 residues. Germline CDR1 is LNHDA and CDR2 is SQIVND (reference sequence). This chain's CDR3 is CASSITLSYEQYF. For the CDR3, the DNA is TGTGCCAGTAGTATCACCCTCTCCTACGAGCAGTACTTC. Combining the CDR3 with reference TRBV19 and TRBJ2-7 gives the whole variable domain DGGITQSPKYLFRKEGQNVTLSCEQNLNHDAMYWYRQDPGQGLRLIYYSQIVNDFQKGDIAEGYSVSREKKESFPLTVTSAQKNPTAFYLCASSITLSYEQYFGPGTRLTVT.

This clone counts as medium-sized. V usage is TRBV7-6 and J usage is TRBJ2-7; TRBD1 matches 8 bases. CDR3 length: 14 residues. The V gene end was trimmed by 5 bases and the J gene end by 6 bases; junction bases not matched to a gene: 9. Germline values: CDR1 SGHVS, CDR2 FNYEAQ. The CDR3 loop is CASSGDQGTGEQYF. The CDR3 nucleotides are TGTGCCAGCAGCGGAGATCAGGGGACAGGCGAGCAGTACTTC. The whole variable domain, remainder taken from reference TRBV7-6 and TRBJ2-7, is GAGVSQSPRYKVTKRGQDVALRCDPISGHVSLYWYRQALGQGPEFLTYFNYEAQQDKSGLPNDRFSAERPEGSISTLTIQRTEQRDSAMYRCASSGDQGTGEQYFGPGTRLTVT.

The chain links TRBV7-8 to TRBJ2-7; D gene uncertain. V lost 1 base, J lost 6 bases, and 10 bases lay in between. Germline V CDR1 and CDR2: SGHVS, FQNEAQ. CDR3 length: 13 amino acids. DNA for the CDR3: TGTGCCAGCAGCTTAGTCGACTGGGGCGAGCAGTACTTC. The encoded protein is CASSLVDWGEQYF.

This clone appeared a single time. This sequence joins TRBV30 and TRBJ1-3; D gene ambiguous. This CDR3 has 14 residues. Trimming took off 5 bases at V and 0 bases at J, with 11 bases between the two ends. Germline CDR1 and CDR2: GTSNPN and SVGIG (reference sequence). For the CDR3, the DNA is TGTGCCTGGGCGTATGGAAGCTCTGGAAACACCATATATTTT. The encoded protein is CAWAYGSSGNTIYF.

The V and J genes are TRBV6-1 and TRBJ2-7, with TRBD1 matching 8 bases. The CDR3 runs to 15 residues. The germline V gene has CDR1 MNHNS and CDR2 SASEGT. Trimming cost V 1 base and J 3 bases; bases outside gene matches: 5. The DNA of the CDR3 is TGTGCCAGCAGTGAAGGAGAAGGGACAGGCTACGAGCAGTACTTC. Its protein is CASSEGEGTGYEQYF.

This clone was detected only once. V and J are TRBV4-2 and TRBJ2-7, with a tentative D call TRBD2 (5 bases). CDR1 is LGHNA, CDR2 YNFKEQ, per germline. The CDR3 has 17 residues. V shed 0 bases and J shed 6 bases, with 21 bases lying between them. CDR3 in amino acids: CASSQDIGRTGNSEQYF. CDR3 DNA sequence: TGTGCCAGCAGCCAAGATATAGGGCGGACGGGGAATAGCGAGCAGTACTTC.

The chain recombines TRBV29-1 with TRBJ1-2; maybe TRBD1 (5 bases). Germline-derived CDR1 and CDR2 are SQVTM and ANQGSEA. Trimming took 4 bases from V and 3 from J, leaving 15 bases between them. The CDR3 has 14 residues. CDR3 amino acids: CSVATAPPHYGYTF. The CDR3 DNA reads TGCAGCGTTGCGACAGCTCCTCCGCACTATGGCTACACCTTC.

The genes are TRBV27 and TRBJ1-1; D call uncertain. Trimming removed 7 bases from V and 1 base from J, with 13 bases in between. CDR3 length: 14 residues. CDR1 is MNHEY, CDR2 SMNVEV, per germline (reference sequence). The CDR3 loop reads CASKLIRRNTEAFF. The CDR3 nucleotides read TGTGCCAGCAAACTCATCCGCAGGAACACTGAAGCTTTCTTT.

The chain carries TRBV5-6 and TRBJ2-5; a possible D gene is TRBD1 (5 bases). Trimming stripped 4 bases from V and 2 bases from J, with 12 bases between. The germline CDR1 and CDR2 sequences are SGHDT and YYEEEE. The CDR3 runs 14 residues. DNA for the CDR3: TGTGCCAGCAGCATCTCGACAGAGCAAGAGACCCAGTACTTC. As protein: CASSISTEQETQYF.

This chain uses TRBV6-1 with TRBJ1-4, with D possibly TRBD1 on 6 matching bases. V shed 6 bases and J shed 7 bases, with 12 bases lying between them. The CDR3 loop spans 13 amino acids. Germline values: CDR1 MNHNS, CDR2 SASEGT. CDR3 in DNA: TGTGCCAGCAGGAGAGGGGGAGGTGAAAAACTGTTTTTT. This gives the protein CASRRGGGEKLFF.

The genes are TRBV28 and TRBJ2-7; 9 nucleotides line up with TRBD1. There are 14 residues in the CDR3. Germline-derived CDR1 and CDR2 are MDHEN and SYDVKM. V was pared by 7 bases and J by 2 bases, with 6 bases of the junction left unmatched. The CDR3 spells CASIGTGITYEQYF. As DNA, the CDR3 is TGTGCCAGCATCGGGACAGGGATTACCTACGAGCAGTACTTC. The variable domain in full, with the rest retrieved from reference TRBV28 and TRBJ2-7, is DVKVTQSSRYLVKRTGEKVFLECVQDMDHENMFWYRQDPGLGLRLIYFSYDVKMKEKGDIPEGYSVSREKKERFSLILESASTNQTSMYLCASIGTGITYEQYFGPGTRLTVT.

Only a few counts were recorded for this clone. The chain employs TRBV6-5 and TRBJ2-1; either TRBD1 or TRBD2 may supply D (5 bases each). The CDR3 loop spans 15 amino acids. V shed 2 bases and J shed 3 bases, with 11 bases lying between them. CDR1 MNHEY and CDR2 SVGAGI come from the germline V gene. The CDR3 nucleotides read TGTGCCAGCAGTTACCGGGACGGCCACTACAATGAGCAGTTCTTC. Translation: CASSYRDGHYNEQFF.

The rearrangement links TRBV28 to TRBJ2-7; weak D call: TRBD1 (6 bases). With 6 bases removed from V and 3 bases from J, the gap between germline ends came to 12 bases. The CDR3 consists of 13 residues. From germline, CDR1 is MDHEN and CDR2 SYDVKM. CDR3 region: CASRQGTLYEQYF. For the CDR3, the DNA is TGTGCCAGCAGGCAGGGGACCCTCTACGAGCAGTACTTC.

The chain couples TRBV7-6 to TRBJ1-2; 8 nucleotides match TRBD1. V shed 5 bases and J 3 bases; nucleotides not matched to a gene: 8. Germline CDR1 reads SGHVS; CDR2 reads FNYEAQ. This CDR3 is built from 15 residues. CDR3 coding DNA: TGTGCCAGCAGCCCCCGGACAGGGAGTGACTATGGCTACACCTTC. Amino acids: CASSPRTGSDYGYTF.

The chain combines TRBV2 with TRBJ2-1; D tentatively reads TRBD1 or TRBD2 (7 bases each). CDR3 length: 14 amino acids. The V gene's germline CDR1 is SNHLY and CDR2 FYNNEI. V lost 11 bases and J 8 bases, leaving 22 bases between the germline ends. This chain's CDR3 is CASAGGGPWDEQFF. CDR3 nucleotide sequence: TGTGCCTCGGCAGGGGGGGGGCCCTGGGATGAGCAGTTCTTC.

This sequence joins TRBV11-2 and TRBJ2-5; 15 bases line up with TRBD2. Trimming removed 3 bases from V and 3 bases from J; junction bases left unmatched: 2. Per the germline V gene, CDR1 is SGHAT and CDR2 is FQNNGV. The CDR3 spans 16 residues. The CDR3 loop reads CASSFGTSGGKETQYF. CDR3 bases: TGTGCCAGCAGCTTCGGGACTAGCGGGGGGAAAGAGACCCAGTACTTC.

The chain links TRBV4-3 to TRBJ2-1; 9 bases map to TRBD2. The CDR3 length is 14 residues. V lost 1 base to trimming and J lost 9 bases; unmatched junction nucleotides: 4. CDR1 is LGHNA and CDR2 is YSLEER in the germline V gene. The CDR3 nucleotides are TGCGCCAGCAGCCAAGGGACTAGCGCTACTGAGCAGTTCTTC. Encoded protein: CASSQGTSATEQFF.

This clone has just a few counts. The V call is TRBV23-1, the J call TRBJ1-2; TRBD1 is a possible D gene (6 bases). TRBV23-1 is reported as an ORF; its role is uncertain. This CDR3 is 16 amino acids long. Trimming stripped 0 bases from V and 3 bases from J, with 14 bases between. The DNA of the CDR3 is TGCGCCAGCAGTCAATCTAGGGCAGGGGAAGACTATGGCTACACCTTC. This sequence encodes CASSQSRAGEDYGYTF.

V usage is TRBV23-1 and J usage is TRBJ2-7; D gene ambiguous. TRBV23-1 has ORF status, its function being uncertain. The CDR3 runs 11 residues. V lost 0 bases to trimming and J lost 12 bases, with 9 bases between them. The CDR3 nucleotides are TGCGCCAGCAGTCAATCTATTGCCCCGTACTTC. Its translation is CASSQSIAPYF.

CDR3 sequence: CASSPQPLIEHYGYTF. The DNA for the CDR3 is TGTGCCAGCTCACCACAGCCCCTGATAGAGCACTATGGCTACACCTTC. The chain combines TRBV18 with TRBJ1-2, with unresolved D. V was pared by 1 base and J by 3 bases, with 15 bases between. Germline CDR1 and CDR2: KGHSH and LQKENI. The CDR3 contains 16 residues.

The chain has TRBV7-8 and TRBJ2-7, with D possibly called TRBD1 or TRBD2 (5 bases each). This CDR3 spans 15 amino acids. Germline CDR1 is SGHVS and CDR2 is FQNEAQ. Trimming cost V 5 bases and J 2 bases, with 16 bases left between them. As DNA, the CDR3 is TGTGCCAGCAGCCCCGGGGCTCACGGAGCCTACGAGCAGTACTTC. Translation: CASSPGAHGAYEQYF. The full variable domain, in which reference TRBV7-8 and TRBJ2-7 provide the parts outside the CDR3, is GAGVSQSPRYKVAKRGQDVALRCDPISGHVSLFWYQQALGQGPEFLTYFQNEAQLDKSGLPSDRFFAERPEGSVSTLKIQRTQQEDSAVYLCASSPGAHGAYEQYFGPGTRLTVT.

The chain joins TRBV6-5 to TRBJ1-1; TRBD1 aligns across 12 bases. This CDR3 region has 14 residues. The germline CDR1 and CDR2 sequences are MNHEY and SVGAGI. Trimming cost V 2 bases and J 7 bases; bases outside gene matches: 2. The CDR3 nucleotides read TGTGCCAGCAGTTACGGGACAGGGGGCTTTGAAGCTTTCTTT. This sequence encodes CASSYGTGGFEAFF.